This entry lists 27 T cell receptor beta chains sequenced from one sample in a study of T cell repertoires in cytomegalovirus infection. One entry per CDR3 protein, called by TCRdb with MiXCR from the reads. The table has approximately 400,000 distinct CDR3 sequences, 30% to 40% seen once. Input material: PBMCs. The origin of the receptors is a human donor in good health (CMV status not recorded). Some clones in this sample may be carry-over from other donors' samples.

This clonotype was picked up a small number of times. The rearrangement links TRBV19 to TRBJ2-2; 8 nucleotides line up with TRBD1. The germline V gene has CDR1 LNHDA and CDR2 SQIVND (reference sequence). CDR3 length: 15 residues. Trimming removed 8 bases from V and 4 bases from J; junction bases left unmatched: 9. The CDR3 coding sequence is TGTGCCAGTGGATACCGACAGGGGCTCACCGGGGAGCTGTTTTTT. It codes for CASGYRQGLTGELFF.

The CDR3: CASSYSGFDEQYF. CDR3 coding DNA: TGTGCCAGCAGTTACTCAGGGTTCGACGAGCAGTACTTC. The chain employs TRBV6-5 and TRBJ2-7; D remains unclear. Trimming stripped 0 bases from V and 5 bases from J, with 8 bases between. This CDR3 has 13 residues. Germline V gene lookup returns CDR1 MNHEY and CDR2 SVGAGI.

This clonotype turned up a few times. The chain carries TRBV12-3 or TRBV12-4 and TRBJ1-5, with D unresolved. CDR3 length equals 15 residues. Trimming removed 5 bases at V and 0 bases at J, with 11 bases between. CDR3 coding DNA: TGTGCCAGCAGTCCAGGACGGAATAGCAATCAGCCCCAGCATTTT. It is translated as CASSPGRNSNQPQHF.

The CDR3 DNA is TGTGCCTGGGGCAGTACTTCCTATGGCTACACCTTC. The encoded protein is CAWGSTSYGYTF. The chain combines TRBV30 with TRBJ1-2; D unresolved. Germline lookup yields CDR1 GTSNPN and CDR2 SVGIG (reference sequence). This CDR3 region has 12 residues. The V and J ends lost 5 bases and 4 bases respectively, with 11 bases between them.

This clonotype was counted once. At one boundary the junction diverges from the germline segment, which might be a read error. The DNA for the CDR3 is TGTGCCCGCAGTTTACAGCTCTACAAAGAGCAGTTCTTC. Translation: CARSLQLYKEQFF. This sequence joins TRBV6-2 or TRBV6-3 and TRBJ2-1, with D hard to call. In germline, CDR1 is MNHEY, CDR2 SVGEGT. The CDR3 runs to 13 residues.

This clonotype was seen ten or more times. J is TRBJ2-1 and V is TRBV7-2; 7 bases are a match to TRBD2. Germline CDR1 and CDR2: SGHTA and FQGNSA. J gave up 8 bases and V 3 bases, and 1 base lay outside the gene matches. This CDR3 has 12 residues. The CDR3 DNA follows: TGTGCCAGCAGCTTCACTAGCGATGAGCAGTTCTTC. Translating gives CASSFTSDEQFF.

This clonotype was seen a handful of times. This rearrangement joins TRBV6-5 to TRBJ1-5, with TRBD1 matching 10 bases. This CDR3 region has 16 residues. The V segment lost 5 bases and the J segment 6 bases; nucleotides outside the gene matches: 10. Germline V CDR1 and CDR2: MNHEY, SVGAGI. CDR3 nucleotides: TGTGCCAGCAGTCCGATGGACAGGGGGATCGGTCAGCCCCAGCATTTT. It specifies CASSPMDRGIGQPQHF.

The chain carries TRBV11-2 and TRBJ1-5, with D unresolved. Germline CDR1 and CDR2: SGHAT and FQNNGV. The V gene lost 2 bases and the J gene lost 3 bases, with 8 bases spanning the gap. The CDR3 runs to 14 residues. The CDR3: CASSLNSVNQPQHF. CDR3 nucleotides: TGTGCCAGCAGCTTAAACAGCGTCAATCAGCCCCAGCATTTT.

This clonotype was recorded a few times. The chain carries TRBV28 and TRBJ2-5, with 9 nucleotides matching TRBD1. The CDR3 spans 15 residues. V shed 6 bases, J shed 5 bases, and the junction held 10 bases outside the gene matches. Germline CDR1 MDHEN, CDR2 SYDVKM. The CDR3 DNA follows: TGTGCCAGCAGCAAACCACAGGGGGCGTGGGAGACCCAGTACTTC. It yields the protein CASSKPQGAWETQYF.

Many counts were recorded for this clonotype. The chain couples TRBV7-6 to TRBJ2-7; 9 nucleotides line up with TRBD1. This CDR3 spans 14 amino acids. Trimming took 4 bases from V and 5 from J; bases not matched to a gene: 6. Germline V gene lookup returns CDR1 SGHVS and CDR2 FNYEAQ. The CDR3 region is CASSSRTGVNEQYF. The CDR3 DNA is TGTGCCAGCAGCTCCCGGACAGGGGTGAACGAGCAGTACTTC.

The table lists this clonotype with a few counts. The chain carries TRBV2 and TRBJ2-5; tentatively, D is TRBD2 (6 bases). The CDR3 spans 13 residues. The germline V and J ends were trimmed by 6 bases and 2 bases, with 10 bases remaining between them. CDR1 and CDR2 from the germline V gene are SNHLY and FYNNEI. The CDR3 reads CASRDYFQETQYF. The CDR3 DNA reads TGTGCCAGCAGGGACTACTTTCAAGAGACCCAGTACTTC.

J is TRBJ2-2 and V is TRBV18; D might be TRBD2 (5 bases). Trimming pared 4 bases from V and 0 bases from J, leaving 9 bases between. Germline V CDR1 and CDR2: KGHSH, LQKENI. This CDR3 contains 15 residues. Here the CDR3 reads CASSRSGTNTGELFF. The DNA for the CDR3 is TGTGCCAGCTCACGGTCCGGGACGAACACCGGGGAGCTGTTTTTT.

The gene calls are TRBV6-6 and TRBJ2-7; 7 bases are a match to TRBD1. The CDR3 covers 14 residues. V lost 6 bases to trimming and J lost 6 bases; unmatched junction nucleotides: 11. The V gene's germline CDR1 is MNHNY and CDR2 SVGAGI (reference sequence). The CDR3 spells CASSQKGGQGEQYF. DNA of the CDR3: TGTGCCAGCAGCCAGAAAGGGGGCCAGGGCGAGCAGTACTTC.

The chain joins TRBV2 to TRBJ1-6, with 10 nucleotides matching TRBD1. The germline V gene has CDR1 SNHLY and CDR2 FYNNEI. The CDR3 loop spans 14 amino acids. V was clipped by 7 bases and J by 7 bases; unmatched bases: 4. The CDR3 DNA reads as TGTGCCAGCAAGTGGGGACAGGGGAATTCACCCCTCCACTTT. Its translation is CASKWGQGNSPLHF.

Details on this clonotype: The missing conserved phenylalanine or tryptophan at the end of this CDR3 makes a read error likely. The rearrangement uses TRBV20-1 and TRBJ1-6; 9 nucleotides align to TRBD1. Germline loops: CDR1 DFQATT, CDR2 SNEGSKA (reference sequence). The CDR3 consists of 13 residues. V gave up 5 bases and J gave up 5 bases; unmatched junction bases: 1. DNA for the CDR3: TGCAGTGCTGGGACAGGGAATAATTCACCCCTCCACTGT. This sequence encodes CSAGTGNNSPLHC.

This clonotype was counted a few times. This chain uses TRBV12-3 or TRBV12-4 with TRBJ1-2; maybe TRBD1 (5 bases). The CDR3 extends over 14 amino acids. The V end lost 6 bases, the J end lost 0 bases, and 11 bases lay between the germline ends. Here the CDR3 DNA reads TGTGCCAGCAGCCTAGCAGGGACTAACTATGGCTACACCTTC. This sequence encodes CASSLAGTNYGYTF.

The V call is TRBV7-2, the J call TRBJ1-6; tentatively, D is TRBD1 (5 bases). CDR1 SGHTA and CDR2 FQGNSA come from the germline V gene. V lost 2 bases and J 0 bases, leaving 17 bases between the germline ends. The CDR3 is 19 residues long. CDR3 sequence reads: CASSLRPGTGRSYNSPLHF. In nucleotides, the CDR3 is TGTGCCAGCAGCTTAAGGCCTGGTACAGGCCGCTCCTATAATTCACCCCTCCACTTT. Using reference TRBV7-2 and TRBJ1-6 for the parts outside the CDR3, the full variable domain is GAGVSQSPSNKVTEKGKDVELRCDPISGHTALYWYRQSLGQGLEFLIYFQGNSAPDKSGLPSDRFSAERTGGSVSTLTIQRTQQEDSAVYLCASSLRPGTGRSYNSPLHFGNGTRLTVT.

The sample holds many counts of this clonotype. The rearrangement links TRBV6-5 to TRBJ1-6; tentatively, D is TRBD1 (6 bases). The CDR3 loop spans 14 amino acids. Deletions cut 6 bases from V and 7 bases from J, with 13 bases between. Looked up from germline, CDR1 is MNHEY and CDR2 is SVGAGI. CDR3 loop: CASRPTGENSPLHF. The DNA of the CDR3 is TGTGCCAGCAGGCCGACAGGCGAGAATTCACCCCTCCACTTT.

This clonotype appeared a few times. This sequence joins TRBV6-2 or TRBV6-3 and TRBJ1-5; TRBD1 agrees at 9 bases. V lost 7 bases and J lost 2; bases outside the gene matches: 9. Germline loops: CDR1 MNHEY, CDR2 SVGEGT. This CDR3 region has 16 residues. The CDR3 nucleotides are TGTGCCAGCAAACGACAGGGGGTTTTGGGCAATCAGCCCCAGCATTTT. Residues: CASKRQGVLGNQPQHF.

This clonotype appeared many times. This sequence joins TRBV7-2 and TRBJ2-2, with D tentatively TRBD1 (6 bases). V was clipped by 5 bases and J by 8 bases, with 15 bases between them. Germline CDR1 and CDR2: SGHTA and FQGNSA. CDR3 length: 14 residues. The CDR3 sequence is CASSGQNTWGELFF. The DNA of the CDR3 is TGTGCCAGCAGCGGACAGAACACGTGGGGGGAGCTGTTTTTT.

As to this clonotype: A much larger clone is a single base away; this may be a read error. The CDR3 carries no conserved terminal phenylalanine or tryptophan, so it likely arises from a read error. V and J are TRBV7-2 and TRBJ2-5, with 8 nucleotides matching TRBD2. After removal of 5 bases from V and 4 bases from J, the junction contained 12 bases not matched to a gene. The CDR3 is made up of 16 amino acids. Germline CDR1 is SGHTA and CDR2 is FQGNSA. The chain's CDR3 is CASSTQAGVGGETQYS. The CDR3 DNA reads as TGTGCCAGCAGCACTCAAGCGGGGGTTGGGGGAGAGACCCAGTACTCC.

Turning to this clonotype: This may stem from a read error, because a much larger clone lies one nucleotide away. The genes are TRBV7-4 and TRBJ2-3; TRBD2 might be the D (6 bases). The CDR3 runs to 14 residues. Germline CDR1 SGHVT, CDR2 SQSDAQ. The CDR3 region has the DNA TGTGTCAGCAGCTTTTCTAGCGCCCGGGATACGCAGTATTTT. Translated: CVSSFSSARDTQYF.

This clonotype was detected a few times. This chain connects TRBV5-6 to TRBJ2-3; 9 bases map to TRBD2. The ends lost 4 bases at V and 10 bases at J; junction bases unmatched: 10. The CDR3 has 14 residues. Germline values: CDR1 SGHDT, CDR2 YYEEEE. DNA for the CDR3: TGTGCCAGCAGCCCGCGGGGCGGGGGGGCACCGCAGTATTTT. Protein sequence: CASSPRGGGAPQYF.

This clonotype was seen repeatedly, ten times or more. The genes are TRBV28 and TRBJ1-1, with D hard to call. This CDR3 region has 17 residues. CDR1 and CDR2 from the germline V gene are MDHEN and SYDVKM. The V gene lost 1 base and the J gene lost 1 base, with 16 bases spanning the gap. The CDR3 protein is CASSLFLSSQKNTEAFF. As DNA, the CDR3 is TGTGCCAGCAGTTTATTCCTGTCATCCCAGAAGAACACTGAAGCTTTCTTT.

With regard to this clonotype: The missing conserved phenylalanine or tryptophan at the end of this CDR3 makes a read error likely. Here the CDR3 reads CASSSDRSLSHEQYY. Here the CDR3 DNA reads TGTGCCAGCAGTTCCGACAGGTCCCTATCCCACGAGCAGTACTAC. The chain links TRBV12-3 or TRBV12-4 to TRBJ2-7; tentatively, D is TRBD1 (6 bases). V was trimmed by 4 bases and J by 5 bases, leaving 18 bases between them. The CDR3 has 15 residues.

This clonotype was detected ten times or more. The chain has TRBV2 and TRBJ2-7; D uncertain. Germline CDR1 SNHLY, CDR2 FYNNEI. Deletions cut 0 bases from V and 5 bases from J, with 5 bases between. The CDR3 is 12 residues long. Here the CDR3 DNA reads TGTGCCAGCAGTGAAGCGGGGAACGAGCAGTACTTC. This codes for CASSEAGNEQYF.

This clonotype was detected many times. V usage is TRBV7-2 and J usage is TRBJ2-2, with D perhaps being TRBD1 or TRBD2 (6 bases each). Germline V CDR1 and CDR2: SGHTA, FQGNSA. Trimming left V 2 bases short and J 5 bases short, with 15 bases between. The CDR3 runs 16 residues. The CDR3 nucleotides are TGTGCCAGCAGCTTATTTGGGGGGCGAGGTACCGGGGAGCTGTTTTTT. It is translated as CASSLFGGRGTGELFF.